A single sample is the source of the 28 T cell receptor beta chains below, sequenced in a study of OX40 agonist ivuxolimab in advanced cancers. Libraries were prepared by immunoSEQ multiplex PCR; TCRdb keeps only in-frame clonotypes and omits some of them. The sample yields about 32,000 clones, around 87% seen once. Here the sequenced sample was CD4+ or CD8+ T cells sorted from blood, taken in a trial of the OX40 agonist ivuxolimab. These receptors were collected from an adult with an advanced solid tumor such as melanoma, head and neck, liver or kidney cancer.

This rearrangement joins TRBV7-9 to TRBJ1-1; no clear D gene. The V gene's germline CDR1 is SEHNR and CDR2 FQNEAQ (reference sequence). The CDR3 sequence is 10 residues long. The germline V and J ends were trimmed by 2 bases and 5 bases, with 0 bases remaining between them. CDR3 residues: CASSLTEAFF. The CDR3 DNA reads as TGTGCCAGCAGCTTAACTGAAGCTTTCTTT.

V gene TRBV25-1 combines with J gene TRBJ2-7; no clear D. Germline V gives CDR1 MGHDK, CDR2 SYGVNS. Between the trimmed V and J ends, which lost 4 bases and 3 bases, there was a span of 4 bases. This CDR3 is built from 11 residues. CDR3 sequence: CASSVGYEQYF. CDR3 coding DNA: TGTGCCAGCAGTGTCGGCTACGAGCAGTACTTC.

This chain links TRBV4-1 with TRBJ2-3; 11 bases agree with TRBD2. This CDR3 is built from 20 residues. Germline values: CDR1 MGHRA, CDR2 YSYEKL. V lost 0 bases and J lost 5; bases outside the gene matches: 16. For the CDR3, the DNA is TGCGCCAGCAGCCAAGATCGGGGTAGCGGGAGGGCCGATTTGGAAGATACGCAGTATTTT. Its translation is CASSQDRGSGRADLEDTQYF.

This sequence joins TRBV18 and TRBJ2-7, with 7 bases fitting TRBD1. V dropped 6 bases and J dropped 1; count of bases not matched to a gene: 12. Germline assignment: CDR1 KGHSH and CDR2 LQKENI. The CDR3 sequence is 16 residues long. The CDR3 sequence is CASSHEPGTVSYEQYF. CDR3 sequence (DNA): TGTGCCAGCTCTCACGAACCCGGGACAGTATCCTACGAGCAGTACTTC.

This chain uses TRBV7-3 with TRBJ2-1; 16 bases align to TRBD2. Germline CDR1 SGHTA, CDR2 FQGTGA. This CDR3 has 19 residues. The trim removed 4 bases at V and 7 bases at J, leaving 13 bases unmatched. DNA for the CDR3: TGTGCCAGCAGCTCCGGGACTAGCGGGAGGGTGGGTCATTGGAATGAGCAGTTCTTC. It yields the protein CASSSGTSGRVGHWNEQFF.

This clone showed up just a few times. CDR3 sequence (DNA): TGTGCCAGCAGCTTAGCCCTCGGCAGAACTAACTATGGCTACACCTTC. Protein sequence: CASSLALGRTNYGYTF. The chain recombines TRBV11-2 with TRBJ1-2; D unresolved. The CDR3 sequence is 16 residues long. CDR1 SGHAT and CDR2 FQNNGV come from the germline V gene. The V end lost 1 base, the J end lost 0 bases, and 12 bases lay between the germline ends.

The chain is built from TRBV6-5 and TRBJ1-1; D is ambiguous. This CDR3 spans 13 amino acids. CDR1 is MNHEY, CDR2 SVGAGI, per germline. Trimming took off 2 bases at V and 1 base at J, with 5 bases between the two ends. CDR3: CASSYNGNTEAFF. CDR3 coding DNA: TGTGCCAGCAGTTACAACGGGAACACTGAAGCTTTCTTT.

The J gene is TRBJ2-1, the V gene TRBV25-1; no clear D. The length of the CDR3 is 11 residues. Germline V gene data show CDR1 as MGHDK and CDR2 as SYGVNS. V shed 0 bases and J shed 8 bases, with 2 bases lying between them. CDR3 protein: CASSEYDEQFF. The CDR3 bases are TGTGCCAGCAGTGAATACGATGAGCAGTTCTTC.

The rearrangement uses TRBV7-3 and TRBJ1-5, with D hard to call. This CDR3 contains 13 residues. CDR1 and CDR2 from the germline V gene are SGHTA and FQGTGA. Trimming removed 5 bases from V and 9 bases from J, with 14 bases in between. The CDR3 bases are TGTGCCAGCAGCCTGGGCCCGGCGGGGCCCCAGCATTTT. This encodes CASSLGPAGPQHF.

The chain has TRBV7-6 and TRBJ2-3; 12 bases fit TRBD2. Germline CDR1 SGHVS, CDR2 FNYEAQ. J lost 3 bases, V lost 4 bases, and 8 bases had no gene match. The CDR3 consists of 17 residues. CDR3 DNA: TGTGCCAGCAGCTCCCGGACTAGCGGGATTGAGACAGATACGCAGTATTTT. It yields the protein CASSSRTSGIETDTQYF. The entire variable domain, with the rest obtained from reference TRBV7-6 and TRBJ2-3, is as follows: GAGVSQSPRYKVTKRGQDVALRCDPISGHVSLYWYRQALGQGPEFLTYFNYEAQQDKSGLPNDRFSAERPEGSISTLTIQRTEQRDSAMYRCASSSRTSGIETDTQYFGPGTRLTVL.

CDR3 in amino acids: CASSLPPGQVYNSEQFF. The CDR3 coding sequence is TGCGCCAGCAGCTTGCCCCCAGGACAGGTCTATAATAGTGAGCAGTTCTTC. The V and J genes are TRBV5-1 and TRBJ2-1, with TRBD1 identical over 7 bases. V was pared by 1 base and J by 9 bases, with 16 bases of the junction left unmatched. From germline, CDR1 is SGHRS and CDR2 YFSETQ. This CDR3 is 17 amino acids long.

The rearrangement uses TRBV7-6 and TRBJ2-7, with TRBD1 matching over 9 bases. Trimming at V came to 3 bases and at J to 0 bases, leaving 6 bases not matched to a gene. The CDR3 length is 16 residues. Germline CDR1 is SGHVS and CDR2 is FNYEAQ. CDR3 sequence reads: CASSFYGTGISYEQYF. The CDR3 DNA reads as TGTGCCAGCAGCTTCTACGGGACAGGGATCTCCTACGAGCAGTACTTC.

The CDR3 sequence: CASRNRGSGAVQETQYF. The CDR3 bases are TGCGCCAGCAGGAACAGGGGTAGCGGGGCCGTCCAAGAGACCCAGTACTTC. The chain carries TRBV10-2 and TRBJ2-5; possible D gene TRBD2, 8 bases. CDR3 length equals 17 residues. CDR1 is WSHSY, CDR2 SAAADI, per germline. The ends were cut back, 6 bases at V and 1 base at J, with 21 bases in the middle.

The chain joins TRBV9 to TRBJ2-1, with D unclear. The CDR3 spans 14 residues. Germline assignment: CDR1 SGDLS and CDR2 YYNGEE. The V end was cut by 0 bases, the J end by 6 bases, with 10 bases between. The CDR3 protein is CASSVGAEPNEQFF. The CDR3 DNA sequence: TGTGCCAGCAGCGTAGGGGCCGAGCCCAATGAGCAGTTCTTC.

This rearrangement joins TRBV28 to TRBJ1-2; 11 bases line up with TRBD1. Germline loops: CDR1 MDHEN, CDR2 SYDVKM. J lost 3 bases, V lost 4 bases, and 1 base had no gene match. The length of the CDR3 is 14 residues. CDR3 amino acids: CASSWDRGDYGYTF. The DNA of the CDR3 is TGTGCCAGCAGTTGGGACAGGGGGGACTATGGCTACACCTTC.

This clone was detected once. The rearrangement uses TRBV6-5 and TRBJ2-7, with 7 bases lining up with TRBD1. The CDR3 spans 14 residues. With 2 bases clipped from V and 2 bases from J, the junction kept 3 bases outside the gene matches. From germline, CDR1 is MNHEY and CDR2 SVGAGI. The CDR3 here is CASSYGQGAYEQYF. CDR3 coding DNA: TGTGCCAGCAGTTACGGGCAGGGGGCCTACGAGCAGTACTTC.

J is TRBJ1-1 and V is TRBV9, with 7 bases fitting TRBD1. Trimming took 2 bases from V and 8 from J; bases not matched to a gene: 6. CDR1 and CDR2 from the germline V gene are SGDLS and YYNGEE. There are 13 residues in the CDR3. CDR3: CASSVTGISEAFF. The CDR3 bases are TGTGCCAGCAGCGTGACAGGGATTTCCGAAGCTTTCTTT.

The CDR3 region has the DNA TGTGCCAGCAGTTACAGTACTAACTATGGCTACACCTTC. This encodes CASSYSTNYGYTF. The chain has TRBV25-1 and TRBJ1-2; D gene unclear. This CDR3 contains 13 residues. Germline-derived CDR1 and CDR2 are MGHDK and SYGVNS. The ends were cut back, 5 bases at V and 0 bases at J, with 7 bases in the middle.

The chain combines TRBV5-4 with TRBJ2-5; D not certain. CDR1 is SGHNT and CDR2 is YYREEE in the germline V gene (reference sequence). V lost 3 bases to trimming and J lost 5 bases, with 8 bases between them. The CDR3 runs 12 residues. The CDR3 sequence is CASSSTDETQYF. The CDR3 region has the DNA TGTGCCAGCAGCTCCACGGACGAGACCCAGTACTTC. The full variable domain, its missing parts supplied by reference TRBV5-4 and TRBJ2-5, is ETGVTQSPTHLIKTRGQQVTLRCSSQSGHNTVSWYQQALGQGPQFIFQYYREEENGRGNFPPRFSGLQFPNYSSELNVNALELDDSALYLCASSSTDETQYFGPGTRLLVL.

The chain recombines TRBV5-6 with TRBJ2-7; D is unresolved. The V and J ends lost 1 base and 6 bases respectively, with 8 bases between them. The CDR3 has 12 amino acids. In germline, CDR1 is SGHDT, CDR2 YYEEEE. In DNA form, the CDR3 reads TGTGCCAGCAGCTTGCAGGTGAGCGAGCAGTACTTC. This codes for CASSLQVSEQYF.

The chain links TRBV10-3 to TRBJ2-7, with a weak D call TRBD1 (6 bases). The CDR3 consists of 12 residues. V dropped 10 bases and J dropped 4 bases, with 14 bases sitting between them. Germline V gene data show CDR1 as ENHRY and CDR2 as SYGVKD. The CDR3 loop is CATTGKSYEQYF. The DNA for the CDR3 is TGTGCCACCACAGGGAAATCGTACGAGCAGTACTTC.

The chain joins TRBV27 to TRBJ1-2; TRBD1 is a possible D gene (6 bases). The CDR3 has 13 residues. Deletions cut 0 bases from V and 8 bases from J, with 10 bases between. CDR1 and CDR2 (germline): MNHEY, SMNVEV (reference sequence). Here the CDR3 reads CASSLSGQVGYTF. The CDR3, as DNA: TGTGCCAGCAGTTTATCGGGACAAGTGGGCTACACCTTC.

The chain uses TRBV5-1 and TRBJ1-4; 9 nucleotides agree with TRBD1. The germline gives CDR1 SGHRS, CDR2 YFSETQ. The CDR3 has 16 amino acids. Trimming cost V 4 bases and J 6 bases; bases outside gene matches: 10. The CDR3 coding sequence is TGCGCCAGCAGCCCCAAGTCGGGACAGGGATATGAAAAACTGTTTTTT. Its protein is CASSPKSGQGYEKLFF.

This sequence joins TRBV6-6 and TRBJ1-5; 7 bases agree with TRBD1. V gave up 2 bases and J gave up 2 bases; unmatched junction bases: 6. The CDR3 contains 16 residues. Germline CDR1 and CDR2: MNHNY and SVGAGI (reference sequence). The DNA for the CDR3 is TGTGCCAGCAGTTACACTATAGACAGGGGCAATCAGCCCCAGCATTTT. It codes for CASSYTIDRGNQPQHF.

The genes are TRBV6-4 and TRBJ1-6; TRBD1 might be the D (5 bases). CDR3 length equals 14 residues. V lost 3 bases, J lost 7 bases, and 10 bases lay in between. Germline values: CDR1 MRHNA, CDR2 SNTAGT. CDR3 residues: CASSETRDNSPLHF. The CDR3 nucleotides are TGTGCCAGCAGTGAGACCAGGGACAATTCACCCCTCCACTTT.

The V and J genes are TRBV9 and TRBJ2-5; maybe TRBD2 (5 bases). V lost 4 bases and J lost 5, with 18 bases in between. This CDR3 spans 15 amino acids. The germline V gene has CDR1 SGDLS and CDR2 YYNGEE. The CDR3 here is CASSQYGGEGETQYF. CDR3 sequence (DNA): TGTGCCAGCAGCCAATACGGAGGAGAAGGGGAGACCCAGTACTTC. Full variable domain (outside the CDR3, taken from reference TRBV9 and TRBJ2-5): DSGVTQTPKHLITATGQRVTLRCSPRSGDLSVYWYQQSLDQGLQFLIQYYNGEERAKGNILERFSAQQFPDLHSELNLSSLELGDSALYFCASSQYGGEGETQYFGPGTRLLVL.

The chain is built from TRBV7-3 and TRBJ2-7, with 10 positions matching TRBD2. V dropped 5 bases and J dropped 1; count of bases not matched to a gene: 11. Germline V gene lookup returns CDR1 SGHTA and CDR2 FQGTGA. This CDR3 region has 17 residues. The CDR3: CASSNPGLATPSYEQYF. The CDR3 region has the DNA TGTGCCAGCAGCAACCCGGGACTAGCGACGCCTTCCTACGAGCAGTACTTC.

The rearrangement uses TRBV15 and TRBJ2-4; TRBD2 aligns across 11 bases. Per the germline V gene, CDR1 is LNHNV and CDR2 is YYDKDF (reference sequence). With 1 base clipped from V and 9 bases from J, the junction kept 8 bases outside the gene matches. The CDR3 is made up of 16 amino acids. The CDR3 DNA follows: TGTGCCACCAGCAGAGCTAGTCTAGCGGGAGGCGCCATTCAGTACTTC. Protein sequence: CATSRASLAGGAIQYF.